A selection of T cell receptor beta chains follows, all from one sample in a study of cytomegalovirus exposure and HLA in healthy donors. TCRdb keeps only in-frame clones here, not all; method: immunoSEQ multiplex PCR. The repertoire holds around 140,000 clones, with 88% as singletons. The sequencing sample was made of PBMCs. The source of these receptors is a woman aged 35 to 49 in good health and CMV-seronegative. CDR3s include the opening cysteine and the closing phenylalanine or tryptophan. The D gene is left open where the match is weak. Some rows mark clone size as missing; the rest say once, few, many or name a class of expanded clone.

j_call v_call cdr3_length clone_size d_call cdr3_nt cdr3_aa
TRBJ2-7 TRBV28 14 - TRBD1 TGTGCCAGCAGCGTCGAGACAGGGACCTACGAGCAGTACTTC CASSVETGTYEQYF
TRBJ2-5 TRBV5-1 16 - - TGCGCCAGCAGTATCCGCGGACAGACTTCGGGGGAGACCCAGTACTTC CASSIRGQTSGETQYF
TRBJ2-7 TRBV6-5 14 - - TGTGCCAGCAGTTATGGGACACGATCCTACGAGCAGTACTTC CASSYGTRSYEQYF
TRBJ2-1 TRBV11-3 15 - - TGTGCCAGCAGCCTAGGGGGACTCGAATTCAATGAGCAGTTCTTC CASSLGGLEFNEQFF
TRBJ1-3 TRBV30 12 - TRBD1 TGTGCCTGGCGACAGGGTGGAAACACCATATATTTT CAWRQGGNTIYF
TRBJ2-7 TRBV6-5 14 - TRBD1 TGTGCCAGCAGCCCTAGACAGGGCCCCTACGAGCAGTACTTC CASSPRQGPYEQYF
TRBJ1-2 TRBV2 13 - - TGTGCCAGCAGCAGACAGGAGTTGCATGGCTACACCTTC CASSRQELHGYTF
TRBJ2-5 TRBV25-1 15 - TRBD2 TGTGCCACTTCAATCCTGGGAGGGGACCAAGAGACCCAGTACTTC CATSILGGDQETQYF
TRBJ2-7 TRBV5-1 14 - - TGCGCCAGCAGCTTGGGTCTTAGCGGCTACGAGCAGTACTTC CASSLGLSGYEQYF
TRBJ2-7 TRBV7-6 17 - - TGTGCCAGCAGCTCACTTCGGACTTTTGGGTTCTCCTACGAGCAGTACTTC CASSSLRTFGFSYEQYF
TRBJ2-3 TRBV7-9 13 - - TGTGCCAGCAGCTTTGCGTGGTCCGATACGCAGTATTTT CASSFAWSDTQYF
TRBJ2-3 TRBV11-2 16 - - TGTGCCAGCAGCTTACGCTTCGCAGGGGGGTCAGATACGCAGTATTTT CASSLRFAGGSDTQYF
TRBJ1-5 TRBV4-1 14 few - TGCGCCAGCAGCCAAGCCGTAGGGGATCAGCCCCAGCATTTT CASSQAVGDQPQHF
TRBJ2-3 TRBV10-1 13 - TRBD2 TGCGCCAGCAGTTTGCGGGAGCCAGATACGCAGTATTTT CASSLREPDTQYF
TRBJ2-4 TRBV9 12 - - TGTGCCAGCAGCGTAGGTGGGGGCGTTCAGTACTTC CASSVGGGVQYF
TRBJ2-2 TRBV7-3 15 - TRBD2 TGTGCCAGCAGCCCCCCGGGGGGTCACACCGGGGAGCTGTTTTTT CASSPPGGHTGELFF
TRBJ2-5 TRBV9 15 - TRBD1 TGTGCCAGCAGCGTTCGTGGGACAGCGTTCGAGACCCAGTACTTC CASSVRGTAFETQYF
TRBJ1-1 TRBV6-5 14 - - TGTGCCAGCAGTTACTCAGGACTCCTAACGGGAGCTTTCTTT CASSYSGLLTGAFF
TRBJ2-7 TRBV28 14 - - TGTGCCAGCAGTTTGAGGGCCTACTCCTACGAGCAGTACTTC CASSLRAYSYEQYF
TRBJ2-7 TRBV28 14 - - TGTGCCAGCAGTTTAGTAGGGGGTGCCTACGAGCAGTACTTC CASSLVGGAYEQYF
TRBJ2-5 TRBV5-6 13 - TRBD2 TGTGCCAGCAGCGTTGGCGGGGGGGAGACCCAGTACTTC CASSVGGGETQYF
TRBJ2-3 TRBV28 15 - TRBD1 TGTGCCAGCAGTACCCGCCTGACAGGGCGAGATACGCAGTATTTT CASSTRLTGRDTQYF
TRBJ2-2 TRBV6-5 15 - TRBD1 TGTGCCAGCAGCCCCCCAGGGGGTAGGGTCGGGGAGCTGTTTTTT CASSPPGGRVGELFF
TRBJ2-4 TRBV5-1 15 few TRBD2 TGCGCCAGCAGCCCTATGACTAGCGGGAGTGACATTCAGTACTTC CASSPMTSGSDIQYF
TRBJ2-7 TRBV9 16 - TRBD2 TGTGCCAGCAGCGTAGCCGGGACTAGCGGCACCTACGAGCAGTACTTC CASSVAGTSGTYEQYF
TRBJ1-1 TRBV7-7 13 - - TGTGCCAGCAGCTCCGATGTGGGCAGGGAAACTTTCTTT CASSSDVGRETFF
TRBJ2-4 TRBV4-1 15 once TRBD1 TGCGCCAGCAGCCAACCGGACAGGGTTGAAAACATTCAGTACTTC CASSQPDRVENIQYF
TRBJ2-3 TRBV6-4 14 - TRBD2 TGTGCCAGCAGTGAGGCTAGCGGTACAGATACGCAGTATTTT CASSEASGTDTQYF
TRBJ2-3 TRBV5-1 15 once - TGCGCCAGCAGCTTGATAGGACAGCCGACAGATACGCAGTATTTT CASSLIGQPTDTQYF
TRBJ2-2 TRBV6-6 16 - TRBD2 TGTGCCAGCAGTTACGGGGCGGGAGGGCCGGCCGGGGAGCTGTTTTTT CASSYGAGGPAGELFF
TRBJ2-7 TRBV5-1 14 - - TGCGCCAGCAGTCAGGAAACTAGCTCCTACGAGCAGTACTTC CASSQETSSYEQYF
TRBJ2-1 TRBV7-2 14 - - TGTGCCAGCAGCTTTTCTAGCTCCTACAATGAGCAGTTCTTC CASSFSSSYNEQFF
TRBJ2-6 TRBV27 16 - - TGTGCCAGCAGTTTCTCCGGAGCTTCTGGGGCCAACGTCCTGACTTTC CASSFSGASGANVLTF
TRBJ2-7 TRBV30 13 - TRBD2 TGTGCCTGGGAGCGGGGGAGCTCCTACGAGCAGTACTTC CAWERGSSYEQYF
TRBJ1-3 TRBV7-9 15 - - TGTGCCAGCAGCCAGACCGGGGGTCTTGGAAACACCATATATTTT CASSQTGGLGNTIYF
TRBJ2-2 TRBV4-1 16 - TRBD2 TGCGCCAGCAGGGCTAGCGGGAAATCTAAGACCGGGGAGCTGTTTTTT CASRASGKSKTGELFF
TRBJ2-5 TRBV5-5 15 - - TGTGCCAGCAGCTTGGACAGTAGAATAGAAGAGACCCAGTACTTC CASSLDSRIEETQYF
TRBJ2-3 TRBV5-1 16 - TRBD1 TGCGCCAGCAGCCATACGACAGGGGGAGGGGGAGATACGCAGTATTTT CASSHTTGGGGDTQYF
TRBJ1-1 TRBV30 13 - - TGTGCCTGGGTAAAAGCGGGAAACACTGAAGCTTTCTTT CAWVKAGNTEAFF
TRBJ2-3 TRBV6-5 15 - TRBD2 TGTGCCAGCAGTTACTCGACTAGCTGGCCAGATACGCAGTATTTT CASSYSTSWPDTQYF
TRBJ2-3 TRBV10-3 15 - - TGTGCCATCAGTGACCCGAACGCGAGGCGAGATACGCAGTATTTT CAISDPNARRDTQYF
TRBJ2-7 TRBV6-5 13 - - TGTGCCAGCAGTTACCTTGGAGCCTACGAGCAGTACTTC CASSYLGAYEQYF
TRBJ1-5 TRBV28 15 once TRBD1 TGTGCCAGCAGTGGGGGACAGGGACGGCAACAGCCCCAGCATTTT CASSGGQGRQQPQHF
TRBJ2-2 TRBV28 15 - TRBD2 TGTGCCAGCAGGTCTAGCGGGAGAAGTGCCGGGGAGCTGTTTTTT CASRSSGRSAGELFF
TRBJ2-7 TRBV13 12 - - TGTGCCAGCAGCTTAGCAGGGGACGAGCAGTACTTC CASSLAGDEQYF
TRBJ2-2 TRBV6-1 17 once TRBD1 TGTGCCAGCAGTGCTGGCGGCGGGACAGGTCGAACCGGGGAGCTGTTTTTT CASSAGGGTGRTGELFF
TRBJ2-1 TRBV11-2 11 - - TGTGCCAGCAGCTTAGGCGCCGAGCAGTTCTTC CASSLGAEQFF
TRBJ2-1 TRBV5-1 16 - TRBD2 TGCGCCAGCTCTTGGGAGGGCCCGCTAGCGAACAATGAGCAGTTCTTC CASSWEGPLANNEQFF
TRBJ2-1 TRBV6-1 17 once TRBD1 TGTGCCAGCAGTGCCTTTTCGGCAGGGGGCGGCTACAATGAGCAGTTCTTC CASSAFSAGGGYNEQFF
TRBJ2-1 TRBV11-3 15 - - TGTGCCAGCAGTATTGGACAGGGACTAAGCAATGAGCAGTTCTTC CASSIGQGLSNEQFF
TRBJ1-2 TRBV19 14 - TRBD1 TGTGCCAGCAGCCGACAGGGGGCGGACTATGGCTACACCTTC CASSRQGADYGYTF
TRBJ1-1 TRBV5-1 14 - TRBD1 TGCGCCAGCAGCGGGCAGGGGGCTCACACTGAAGCTTTCTTT CASSGQGAHTEAFF
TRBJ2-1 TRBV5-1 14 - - TGCGCCAGCAGCTTGGGGCCTCCGGGAAGTGAGCAGTTCTTC CASSLGPPGSEQFF
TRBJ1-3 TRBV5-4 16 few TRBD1 TGTGCCAGCAGCTCACAGGGGGTTAGCTCTGGAAACACCATATATTTT CASSSQGVSSGNTIYF
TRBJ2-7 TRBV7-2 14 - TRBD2 TGTGCCAGCAGCTCACTAGCGGGAGCCTACGAGCAGTACTTC CASSSLAGAYEQYF
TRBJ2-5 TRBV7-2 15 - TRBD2 TGTGCCAGCAGCCCCCTAGCGGGAGAGGGAGAGACCCAGTACTTC CASSPLAGEGETQYF
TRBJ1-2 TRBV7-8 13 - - TGTGCCAGCAGCACTCAAGAGTTGTCTGGCTACACCTTC CASSTQELSGYTF
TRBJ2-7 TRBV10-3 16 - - TGTGCCATCAGTGCCCATCCGGAACAGCCCATCTACGAGCAGTACTTC CAISAHPEQPIYEQYF